These 9 T cell receptor beta chains originate from one sample sequenced in a study of CD8 T cells in Susac syndrome. The RNA input was roughly 0.45 to 1 ug, and it was reverse transcribed with random hexamers. From the immunoSEQ multiplex PCR reads, TCRdb called clonotypes with MiXCR, one entry per CDR3 protein. The profile shows approximately 190,000 distinct CDR3 sequences, approximately 95% of them singletons. The specimen was CD4+ T cells from PBMCs. These receptors were taken from a human donor in good health.

The chain uses TRBV4-1 and TRBJ1-1, with TRBD1 identical over 10 bases. V trimming: 1 base; J trimming: 8 bases; junction bases outside the gene matches: 4. Germline loops: CDR1 MGHRA, CDR2 YSYEKL. This CDR3 contains 14 residues. The CDR3 DNA is TGCGCCAGCAGCCAAGTTGTGACAGGGGGCGAAGCTTTCTTT. It translates to CASSQVVTGGEAFF.

V usage is TRBV5-1 and J usage is TRBJ1-2; D call uncertain. This CDR3 is 12 amino acids long. Trimming cost V 2 bases and J 8 bases, with 10 bases left between them. The germline gives CDR1 SGHRS, CDR2 YFSETQ. The chain's CDR3 is CASSFEKGGYTF. In nucleotides, the CDR3 is TGCGCCAGCAGCTTTGAAAAGGGAGGCTACACCTTC.

The chain employs TRBV20-1 and TRBJ1-2, with D maybe TRBD1 (6 bases). The CDR3 consists of 16 residues. The germline V gene has CDR1 DFQATT and CDR2 SNEGSKA (reference sequence). The V end was cut by 8 bases, the J end by 2 bases, with 24 bases between. This chain's CDR3 is CSTNSDRTASNYGYTF. CDR3 nucleotides: TGCAGTACCAATTCTGACCGGACAGCCTCAAACTATGGCTACACCTTC.

The V gene is TRBV3-1, the J gene TRBJ1-1; 8 nucleotides line up with TRBD1. CDR3 length: 14 residues. Germline CDR1 and CDR2: LGHDT and YNNKEL (reference sequence). V dropped 0 bases and J dropped 11; count of bases not matched to a gene: 8. The DNA for the CDR3 is TGTGCCAGCAGCCAAGATCCTCGACAGGGGAGGGCTTTCTTT. It encodes CASSQDPRQGRAFF.

This chain joins TRBV5-1 and TRBJ2-1; 9 nucleotides line up with TRBD2. Germline values: CDR1 SGHRS, CDR2 YFSETQ. The J segment lost 0 bases and the V segment lost 6 bases, leaving 1 base of the junction unmatched. CDR3 size: 14 residues. CDR3: CASTSGVSYNEQFF. In DNA, the CDR3 is TGCGCCAGCACTAGCGGGGTCTCCTACAATGAGCAGTTCTTC. Combining the CDR3 with reference TRBV5-1 and TRBJ2-1 gives the whole variable domain KAGVTQTPRYLIKTRGQQVTLSCSPISGHRSVSWYQQTPGQGLQFLFEYFSETQRNKGNFPGRFSGRQFSNSRSEMNVSTLELGDSALYLCASTSGVSYNEQFFGPGTRLTVL.

In its sample, this clonotype was seen once. This chain connects TRBV20-1 to TRBJ2-5, with D tentatively TRBD2 (6 bases). This CDR3 comprises 12 residues. Germline lookup yields CDR1 DFQATT and CDR2 SNEGSKA (reference sequence). The V end lost 3 bases, the J end lost 1 base, and 6 bases lay between the germline ends. CDR3 nucleotide sequence: TGCAGTGCTAGTAGCGGCCAAGAGACCCAGTACTTC. Translated, it gives CSASSGQETQYF.

The chain combines TRBV20-1 with TRBJ2-7; D is undetermined. The CDR3 consists of 14 residues. The ends were cut back, 0 bases at V and 3 bases at J, with 12 bases in the middle. The germline V gene encodes CDR1 DFQATT and CDR2 SNEGSKA (reference sequence). The CDR3 DNA follows: TGCAGTGCTAGAGATCAACTGGCGGTCTACGAGCAGTACGTC. Translated: CSARDQLAVYEQYV.

The rearrangement joins TRBV19 to TRBJ2-1; 8 bases map to TRBD2. This CDR3 is 14 amino acids long. The V segment lost 8 bases and the J segment 4 bases; nucleotides outside the gene matches: 7. The germline CDR1 and CDR2 sequences are LNHDA and SQIVND (reference sequence). CDR3 loop: CASLGGGTYNEQFF. CDR3 bases: TGTGCCAGTCTTGGCGGGGGGACGTACAATGAGCAGTTCTTC.

This clonotype has only one observation. This chain links TRBV3-1 with TRBJ2-5; D is unresolved. The CDR3 loop spans 15 amino acids. V was shortened by 1 base and J by 1 base, with 10 bases between the two germline ends. CDR1 and CDR2 from the germline V gene are LGHDT and YNNKEL (reference sequence). CDR3 amino acids: CASSQGPLPQETQYF. CDR3 DNA sequence: TGTGCCAGCAGCCAAGGTCCCTTACCCCAAGAGACCCAGTACTTC.